This T cell receptor beta chain was captured in a study of blood T cells in healthy people across ages. In the case of this clonotype: Antigen unknown. At one boundary the junction diverges from the germline segment, which might be a read error.

It was with a sample-barcoded 5' primer and a J-beta primer mix that a second PCR of roughly 7 to 12 cycles was run. Each cDNA was tagged by a template-switch adaptor containing 12 random nucleotides. TCRdb used MiXCR to reprocess the 5' RACE reads, holding one entry per CDR3 protein. The data hold some 1.4 million distinct CDR3 sequences, with around 39% observed a single time. This CDR3 is 16 amino acids long. CDR1 MNHNY and CDR2 SVGAGI come from the germline V gene (reference sequence). Study-wide findings and caveats: Versus aged donors, long-lived donors had higher diversity and more naive CD4+ cells. Estimated diversity that came from one million T cells was considered an underestimate.

The material sequenced was blood. This sequence originates from a woman aged 18-29 years in good health. The gene calls are TRBV6-6 and TRBJ1-1, with 7 bases identical to TRBD1. CDR3 sequence: CASSSDFTGANTEAFF. CDR3 sequence (DNA): TGTGCCAGCAGCTCAGATTTCACAGGGGCGAACACTGAGGCTTTCTTT.